This T cell receptor beta chain derives from a study of CXCR4 blockade with PD-1 therapy in pancreatic cancer. Study-level findings and limits: Survival did not correlate with tumor clonality, which averaged approximately 0.15 versus 0.05. Without paired alpha-beta data, shared specificity of dominant clones is unconfirmed.

Repertoires were generated with immunoSEQ multiplex PCR, while TCRdb's copy carries only in-frame clones and drops some. The profile shows 8,700 or so clones, roughly 55% of them singletons. The CDR3 loop spans 15 amino acids. Germline V gene sequence: CDR1 SQVTM, CDR2 ANQGSEA. V was pared by 1 base and J by 3 bases, with 5 bases of the junction left unmatched. About this clone itself: The target antigen is unknown.

The receptor was isolated from a human donor with pancreatic ductal adenocarcinoma. This chain links TRBV29-1 with TRBJ2-3, with 9 bases matching TRBD1. The source material was tumor tissue. The CDR3 region has the DNA TGCAGCGTTGAAGTCCAGACAGGGGGAACAGATACGCAGTATTTT. It encodes CSVEVQTGGTDTQYF.